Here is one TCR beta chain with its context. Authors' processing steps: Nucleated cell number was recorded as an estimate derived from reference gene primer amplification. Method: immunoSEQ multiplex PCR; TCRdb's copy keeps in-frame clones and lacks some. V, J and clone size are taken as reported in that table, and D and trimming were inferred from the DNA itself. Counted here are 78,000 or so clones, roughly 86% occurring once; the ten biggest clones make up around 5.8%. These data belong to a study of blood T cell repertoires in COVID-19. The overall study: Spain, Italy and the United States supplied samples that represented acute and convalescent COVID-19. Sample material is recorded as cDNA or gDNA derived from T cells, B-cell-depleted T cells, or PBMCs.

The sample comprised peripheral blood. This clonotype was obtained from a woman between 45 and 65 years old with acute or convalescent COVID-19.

The CDR3 region is CGSFSTPNTGELFF. CDR3 sequence (DNA): TGTGGTTCCTTCTCAACACCGAACACCGGGGAGCTGTTTTTT. The gene calls are TRBV28 and TRBJ2-2; the D is unclear. Germline V gene sequence: CDR1 MDHEN, CDR2 SYDVKM. This CDR3 is 14 amino acids long.